This TCR beta chain was sequenced in a study of T cells in Graves' hyperthyroidism and ophthalmopathy. This clonotype was picked up a small number of times. Trimming removed 2 bases from V and 0 bases from J; junction bases left unmatched: 4. The CDR3 runs 16 residues. Germline V gene lookup returns CDR1 MNHEY and CDR2 SVGEGT. The investigators amplified TCR beta CDR3 regions from RNA transcripts. The TCR CDR3 was amplified in a first-round RT-PCR using the HTBI primer set. One entry per CDR3 protein, called by TCRdb with MiXCR from the multiplex PCR reads. The data show about 520,000 distinct CDR3 sequences, less than 25% seen once.

The sample consisted of blood. The sequence was obtained from a man between 18 and 35 years old with Graves' hyperthyroidism. This sequence joins TRBV6-2 or TRBV6-3 and TRBJ1-1; 9 nucleotides match TRBD1. CDR3 coding DNA: TGTGCCAGCAGTTACGAGGGGACAGGGATGAACACTGAAGCTTTCTTT. Protein sequence: CASSYEGTGMNTEAFF.